This T cell receptor beta chain emerged from a study of T cell repertoires in urothelial bladder cancer. For the study at large: Of about a dozen resected lesions, a few were cT2 or greater.

This CDR3 contains 15 residues. Germline CDR1 reads MGHRA; CDR2 reads YSYEKL. V was pared by 3 bases and J by 4 bases, with 7 bases of the junction left unmatched. The assay was immunoSEQ multiplex PCR, and TCRdb's table has in-frame clones only and misses some. The profile shows roughly 8,800 clones, 58% of them singletons. Details on this clone: Its specificity is not known.

General observations from the study: Up to roughly 17% of carcinoma infiltrating lymphocytes belonged to one T-cell clone.

The chain employs TRBV4-1 and TRBJ2-3; TRBD2 matches 7 bases. What was sequenced was tumor-infiltrating cells from bladder cancer. This receptor was identified in a human donor with urothelial carcinoma. CDR3 coding DNA: TGCGCCAGCAGCCACTCAGAAGCGGGGTCAGATACGCAGTATTTT. It is translated as CASSHSEAGSDTQYF.